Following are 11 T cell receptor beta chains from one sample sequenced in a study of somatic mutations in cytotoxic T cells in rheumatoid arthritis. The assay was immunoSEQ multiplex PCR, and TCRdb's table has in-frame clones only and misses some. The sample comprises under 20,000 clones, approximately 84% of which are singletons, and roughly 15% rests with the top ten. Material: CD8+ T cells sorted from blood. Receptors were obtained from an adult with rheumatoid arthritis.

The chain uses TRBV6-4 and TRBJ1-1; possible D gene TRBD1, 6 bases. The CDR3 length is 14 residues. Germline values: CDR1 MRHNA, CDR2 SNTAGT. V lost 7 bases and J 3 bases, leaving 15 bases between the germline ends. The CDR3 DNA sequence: TGTGCCAGCAAACCCGCGGGGGCACACACTGAAGCTTTCTTT. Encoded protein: CASKPAGAHTEAFF.

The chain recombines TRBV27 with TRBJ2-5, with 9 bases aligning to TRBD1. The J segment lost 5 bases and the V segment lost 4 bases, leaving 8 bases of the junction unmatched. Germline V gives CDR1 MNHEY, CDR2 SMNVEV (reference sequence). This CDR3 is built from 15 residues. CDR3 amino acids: CASSSTGGSGETQYF. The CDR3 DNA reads TGTGCCAGCAGTTCGACAGGGGGGAGTGGGGAGACCCAGTACTTC.

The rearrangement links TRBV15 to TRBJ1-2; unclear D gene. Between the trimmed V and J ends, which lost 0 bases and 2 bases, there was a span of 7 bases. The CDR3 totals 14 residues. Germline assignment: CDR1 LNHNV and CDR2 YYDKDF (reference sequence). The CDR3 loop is CATSREGGNYGYTF. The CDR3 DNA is TGTGCCACCAGCAGAGAGGGAGGGAACTATGGCTACACCTTC.

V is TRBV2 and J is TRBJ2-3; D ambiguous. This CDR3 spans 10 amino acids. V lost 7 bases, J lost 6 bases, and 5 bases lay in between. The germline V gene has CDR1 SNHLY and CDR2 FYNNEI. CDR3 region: CASKGDTQYF. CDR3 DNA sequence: TGTGCCAGCAAAGGTGATACGCAGTATTTT.

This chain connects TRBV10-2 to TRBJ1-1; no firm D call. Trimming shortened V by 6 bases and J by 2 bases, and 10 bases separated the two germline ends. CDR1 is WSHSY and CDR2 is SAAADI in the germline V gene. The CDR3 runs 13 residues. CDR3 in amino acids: CASRYNLNTEAFF. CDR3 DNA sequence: TGCGCCAGCAGGTATAACCTTAACACTGAAGCTTTCTTT.

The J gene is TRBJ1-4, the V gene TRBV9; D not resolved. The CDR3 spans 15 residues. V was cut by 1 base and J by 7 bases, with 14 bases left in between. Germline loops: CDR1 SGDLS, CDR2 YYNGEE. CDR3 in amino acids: CASSVPGEGFEKLFF. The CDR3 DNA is TGTGCCAGCAGCGTACCCGGGGAAGGTTTTGAAAAACTGTTTTTT.

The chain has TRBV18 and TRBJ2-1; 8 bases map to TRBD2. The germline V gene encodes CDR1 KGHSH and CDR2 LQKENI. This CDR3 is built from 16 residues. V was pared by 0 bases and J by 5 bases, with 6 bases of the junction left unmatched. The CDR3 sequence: CASSPPSSGGNNEQFF. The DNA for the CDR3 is TGTGCCAGCTCACCACCGTCGAGCGGGGGCAACAATGAGCAGTTCTTC.

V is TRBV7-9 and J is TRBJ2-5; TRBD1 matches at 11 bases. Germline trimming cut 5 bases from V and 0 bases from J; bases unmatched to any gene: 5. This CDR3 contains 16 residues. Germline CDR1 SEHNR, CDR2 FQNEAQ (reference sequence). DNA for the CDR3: TGTGCCAGCAGCAACCGGGACAGGGGGTACCAAGAGACCCAGTACTTC. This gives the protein CASSNRDRGYQETQYF.

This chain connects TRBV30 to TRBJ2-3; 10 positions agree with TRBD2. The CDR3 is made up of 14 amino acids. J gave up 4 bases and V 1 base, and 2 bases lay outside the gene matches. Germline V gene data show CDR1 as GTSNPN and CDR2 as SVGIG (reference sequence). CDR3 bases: TGTGCCTGGAGTGGGACTAGCGGCCCAGATACGCAGTATTTT. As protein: CAWSGTSGPDTQYF.

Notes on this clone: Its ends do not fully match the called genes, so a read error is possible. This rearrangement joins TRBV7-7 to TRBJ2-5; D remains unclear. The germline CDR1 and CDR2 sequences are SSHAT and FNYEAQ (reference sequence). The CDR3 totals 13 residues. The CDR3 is CASSFWLQETQYF. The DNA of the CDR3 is TGTGCTAGCAGCTTTTGGCTTCAAGAGACCCAGTACTTC.

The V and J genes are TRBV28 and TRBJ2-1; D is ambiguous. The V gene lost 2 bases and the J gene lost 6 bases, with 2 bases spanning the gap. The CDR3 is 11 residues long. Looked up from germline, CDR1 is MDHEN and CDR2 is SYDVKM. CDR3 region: CASSLSNEQFF. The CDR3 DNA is TGTGCCAGCAGTTTAAGCAATGAGCAGTTCTTC.